The next 31 T cell receptor beta chains were all read from a single sample in a study of blood T cell repertoires in COVID-19. Generated by immunoSEQ multiplex PCR, the TCRdb table keeps only in-frame clones and is missing some. The data hold roughly 260,000 clones, with more than 75% observed a single time. Input material: peripheral blood. All receptors come from a woman between 50 and 59 years old with acute or convalescent COVID-19.

This clone occurred once. The chain couples TRBV5-1 to TRBJ2-2; 8 nucleotides line up with TRBD1. Germline-derived CDR1 and CDR2 are SGHRS and YFSETQ. The CDR3 contains 15 residues. V trimming: 4 bases; J trimming: 2 bases; junction bases outside the gene matches: 4. DNA of the CDR3: TGCGCCAGCAGCCGGACAGGGTTTAACACCGGGGAGCTGTTTTTT. Residues: CASSRTGFNTGELFF.

V is TRBV5-1 and J is TRBJ2-2; TRBD1 aligns across 8 bases. V trimming: 0 bases; J trimming: 4 bases; junction bases outside the gene matches: 5. Per germline, CDR1 SGHRS and CDR2 YFSETQ. This CDR3 is built from 16 residues. Here the CDR3 reads CASSLGQGAATGELFF. The CDR3 DNA is TGCGCCAGCAGCTTGGGGCAGGGGGCCGCCACCGGGGAGCTGTTTTTT.

The chain is built from TRBV4-1 and TRBJ1-4; 10 nucleotides align to TRBD1. Trimming removed 1 base from V and 8 bases from J; junction bases left unmatched: 7. Germline assignment: CDR1 MGHRA and CDR2 YSYEKL. CDR3 length: 16 residues. CDR3 sequence (DNA): TGCGCCAGCAGCCAAGGCGCCGGGACAGGGGAAGAAAAACTGTTTTTT. Translating it yields CASSQGAGTGEEKLFF.

The V call is TRBV6-2 or TRBV6-3, the J call TRBJ2-7; the D gene is possibly TRBD1 (5 bases). Trimming pared 0 bases from V and 0 bases from J, leaving 9 bases between. The germline V gene has CDR1 MNHEY and CDR2 SVGEGT. This CDR3 has 15 amino acids. The CDR3 loop reads CASSYSTASSYEQYF. For the CDR3, the DNA is TGTGCCAGCAGTTACTCGACAGCTAGCTCCTACGAGCAGTACTTC.

The rearrangement joins TRBV28 to TRBJ2-7; tentatively, D is TRBD1 (6 bases). CDR3 length: 12 amino acids. Looked up from germline, CDR1 is MDHEN and CDR2 is SYDVKM. The germline V and J ends were trimmed by 6 bases and 3 bases, with 9 bases remaining between them. For the CDR3, the DNA is TGTGCCAGCAGAGAACAGGGCTACGAGCAGTACTTC. Its protein is CASREQGYEQYF.

The J gene is TRBJ1-3, the V gene TRBV28; 8 bases align to TRBD1. The CDR3 is made up of 15 amino acids. CDR1 and CDR2 (germline): MDHEN, SYDVKM. The trim removed 4 bases at V and 6 bases at J, leaving 8 bases unmatched. In nucleotides, the CDR3 is TGTGCCAGCAGTTCCTGGACAGGGAACACAAACACCATATATTTT. Translation: CASSSWTGNTNTIYF.

V is TRBV6-6 and J is TRBJ2-1; D possibly corresponds to TRBD2 (5 bases). Between the trimmed V and J ends, which lost 2 bases and 5 bases, there was a span of 13 bases. This CDR3 spans 15 amino acids. Looked up from germline, CDR1 is MNHNY and CDR2 is SVGAGI (reference sequence). In DNA form, the CDR3 reads TGTGCCAGCAGTTACAGGCTAGCTTTGGACAATGAGCAGTTCTTC. This codes for CASSYRLALDNEQFF.

The chain combines TRBV7-2 with TRBJ2-5; tentative D call: TRBD2 (6 bases). From germline, CDR1 is SGHTA and CDR2 FQGNSA. The ends were cut back, 5 bases at V and 4 bases at J, with 17 bases in the middle. CDR3 size: 15 residues. CDR3 DNA sequence: TGTGCCAGCAGCGGAGGACCTACGCGGGGAGAGACCCAGTACTTC. Its protein product is CASSGGPTRGETQYF.

The DNA of the CDR3 is TGTGCCAGCTCATCTCGACAGGGTGAGCAGCCCCAGCATTTT. Translated: CASSSRQGEQPQHF. This chain joins TRBV18 and TRBJ1-5, with 7 bases lining up with TRBD1. Germline trimming cut 5 bases from V and 7 bases from J; bases unmatched to any gene: 8. CDR3 length equals 14 residues. Germline V gives CDR1 KGHSH, CDR2 LQKENI.

The J gene is TRBJ1-4, the V gene TRBV6-5, with D uncertain. The CDR3 runs 13 residues. Per germline, CDR1 MNHEY and CDR2 SVGAGI. V was clipped by 6 bases and J by 3 bases, with 8 bases between them. CDR3 amino acids: CASRVVANEKLFF. The DNA for the CDR3 is TGTGCCAGCAGGGTTGTAGCTAATGAAAAACTGTTTTTT.

The V call is TRBV7-2, the J call TRBJ2-7; a possible D gene is TRBD2 (5 bases). Germline V gene lookup returns CDR1 SGHTA and CDR2 FQGNSA. With 5 bases removed from V and 3 bases from J, the gap between germline ends came to 5 bases. The CDR3 sequence is 11 residues long. The DNA for the CDR3 is TGTGCCAGCAGCCGGGACTACGAGCAGTACTTC. As protein: CASSRDYEQYF.

This clone occurred a few times. The rearrangement joins TRBV4-1 to TRBJ2-1; possible D gene TRBD1, 6 bases. V lost 2 bases, J lost 2 bases, and 10 bases lay in between. Germline V gives CDR1 MGHRA, CDR2 YSYEKL. CDR3 length: 15 amino acids. In DNA, the CDR3 is TGCGCCAGCAGCCAACAGGGGCACCCCTACAATGAGCAGTTCTTC. Residues: CASSQQGHPYNEQFF.

The chain joins TRBV3-1 (or the pseudogene TRBV3-2) to TRBJ1-1; 7 positions agree with TRBD1. Germline CDR1 LGHDT, CDR2 YNNKEL (reference sequence). The CDR3 sequence is 13 residues long. With V trimmed by 4 bases and J by 11 bases, 10 bases remained unmatched. In DNA, the CDR3 is TGTGCCAGCAGCCCCCGCACAGGGGCGTGGGCTTTCTTT. Translated, it gives CASSPRTGAWAFF.

This chain uses TRBV21-1 with TRBJ1-5; the DNA was not compared with TRBD1, the D call given in the table. TRBV21-1 has pseudogene status. The CDR3 covers 18 residues. The CDR3 DNA reads TGTGCCAGCAGCCCTAGTTTTGGGACAGGAGTGCGTACACAGCCCCAGCATTTT. Protein sequence: CASSPSFGTGVRTQPQHF.

The chain carries TRBV7-2 and TRBJ2-1; D is undetermined. There are 11 residues in the CDR3. Trimming took 4 bases from V and 10 from J, leaving 8 bases between them. Germline CDR1 is SGHTA and CDR2 is FQGNSA. The DNA of the CDR3 is TGTGCCAGCAGCTCCTACTCAGAGCAGTTCTTC. Its translation: CASSSYSEQFF. Filled out from reference TRBV7-2 and TRBJ2-1, the complete variable domain reads GAGVSQSPSNKVTEKGKDVELRCDPISGHTALYWYRQSLGQGLEFLIYFQGNSAPDKSGLPSDRFSAERTGGSVSTLTIQRTQQEDSAVYLCASSSYSEQFFGPGTRLTVL.

The chain has TRBV4-2 and TRBJ1-4; D might be TRBD1 (5 bases). Germline lookup yields CDR1 LGHNA and CDR2 YNFKEQ. V gave up 0 bases and J gave up 3 bases, with 11 bases separating them. CDR3 length equals 16 residues. The CDR3: CASSQEWGGSNEKLFF. The CDR3 coding sequence is TGTGCCAGCAGCCAAGAATGGGGGGGATCTAATGAAAAACTGTTTTTT.

V gene TRBV11-1 combines with J gene TRBJ2-1; 8 bases match TRBD2. Germline V CDR1 and CDR2: SGHAT, FQDESV (reference sequence). The J segment lost 9 bases and the V segment lost 0 bases, leaving 7 bases of the junction unmatched. CDR3 length: 15 residues. This CDR3 reads CASSLAGTRLSEQFF. CDR3 nucleotides: TGTGCCAGCAGCTTAGCCGGGACTAGATTAAGTGAGCAGTTCTTC. Supplemented by reference TRBV11-1 and TRBJ2-1, the full variable domain reads EAEVAQSPRYKITEKSQAVAFWCDPISGHATLYWYRQILGQGPELLVQFQDESVVDDSQLPKDRFSAERLKGVDSTLKIQPAELGDSAMYLCASSLAGTRLSEQFFGPGTRLTVL.

The genes are TRBV14 and TRBJ1-3, with D unclear. Trimming left V 3 bases short and J 2 bases short, with 11 bases between. Germline-derived CDR1 and CDR2 are SGHDN and FVKESK. The CDR3 totals 15 residues. CDR3 in amino acids: CASSHQDWAGNTIYF. Here the CDR3 DNA reads TGTGCCAGCAGCCATCAGGACTGGGCTGGAAACACCATATATTTT.

This sequence joins TRBV5-4 and TRBJ2-5; TRBD2 agrees at 7 bases. This CDR3 contains 14 residues. V dropped 5 bases and J dropped 5; count of bases not matched to a gene: 9. The germline CDR1 and CDR2 sequences are SGHNT and YYREEE (reference sequence). The CDR3 DNA reads TGTGCCAGCAGAAAAGGACTAGTCGGGGAGACCCAGTACTTC. Translation gives CASRKGLVGETQYF.

The chain employs TRBV5-4 and TRBJ2-7; maybe TRBD1 (8 bases). This CDR3 contains 15 residues. Per germline, CDR1 SGHNT and CDR2 YYREEE (reference sequence). Trimming stripped 3 bases from V and 3 bases from J, with 16 bases between. The CDR3 DNA follows: TGTGCCAGCAGCTGGTGGGGGGGACAGGACTACGAGCAGTACTTC. It encodes CASSWWGGQDYEQYF.

As DNA, the CDR3 is TGCGCCAGCAGCCAAGCTAGCGGGGCCAGCTCCTACAATGAGCAGTTCTTC. Its translation is CASSQASGASSYNEQFF. V is TRBV4-1 and J is TRBJ2-1; 9 bases fit TRBD2. This CDR3 contains 17 residues. Germline trimming cut 1 base from V and 0 bases from J; bases unmatched to any gene: 4. The germline V gene encodes CDR1 MGHRA and CDR2 YSYEKL.

This chain joins TRBV28 and TRBJ1-2; a possible D gene is TRBD1 (6 bases). Germline values: CDR1 MDHEN, CDR2 SYDVKM. The ends were cut back, 1 base at V and 3 bases at J, with 24 bases in the middle. The CDR3 spans 19 residues. The CDR3 sequence is CASSLLVGGRGYRDYGYTF. Written as DNA, the CDR3 is TGTGCCAGCAGTTTATTGGTCGGCGGGAGGGGGTATCGTGACTATGGCTACACCTTC.

The chain recombines TRBV28 with TRBJ1-4; D gene uncertain. The V and J ends lost 5 bases and 0 bases respectively, with 10 bases between them. This CDR3 comprises 15 residues. Germline loops: CDR1 MDHEN, CDR2 SYDVKM. This CDR3 reads CASSRLLATNEKLFF. The DNA of the CDR3 is TGTGCCAGCAGTCGACTCCTTGCAACTAATGAAAAACTGTTTTTT.

The chain recombines TRBV24-1 with TRBJ2-1; 7 bases match TRBD1. CDR1 and CDR2 (germline): KGHDR, SFDVKD. There are 15 residues in the CDR3. With 4 bases clipped from V and 8 bases from J, the junction kept 10 bases outside the gene matches. This chain's CDR3 is CATSDPDRVHDEQFF. The CDR3 region has the DNA TGTGCCACCAGTGACCCTGACAGGGTTCACGATGAGCAGTTCTTC.

The chain couples TRBV18 to TRBJ2-7; 7 bases are a match to TRBD1. The CDR3 spans 13 residues. The V gene end was trimmed by 3 bases and the J gene end by 3 bases; junction bases not matched to a gene: 2. In germline, CDR1 is KGHSH, CDR2 LQKENI. As DNA, the CDR3 is TGTGCCAGCTCACCCGGACAGGTCTACGAGCAGTACTTC. Translating gives CASSPGQVYEQYF.

This chain uses TRBV5-1 with TRBJ1-5; D is possibly TRBD1 (6 bases). Germline V lookup: CDR1 SGHRS, CDR2 YFSETQ. V gave up 7 bases and J gave up 2 bases, with 13 bases separating them. The CDR3 length is 14 residues. CDR3 nucleotide sequence: TGCGCCAGCGCACAGGGTTCGGGCAATCAGCCCCAGCATTTT. This translates into CASAQGSGNQPQHF.

The rearrangement uses TRBV11-2 and TRBJ1-2; TRBD1 matches 8 bases. V was clipped by 3 bases and J by 8 bases; unmatched bases: 8. Germline V CDR1 and CDR2: SGHAT, FQNNGV. This CDR3 contains 14 residues. For the CDR3, the DNA is TGTGCCAGCAGCTTTCCAGGGGGCCCGAGGGGCTACACCTTC. Translating it yields CASSFPGGPRGYTF.

This chain links TRBV3-1 (or the pseudogene TRBV3-2) with TRBJ2-1; D is undetermined. From germline, CDR1 is LGHDT and CDR2 YNNKEL (reference sequence). The CDR3 sequence is 12 residues long. V lost 5 bases, J lost 2 bases, and 4 bases lay in between. CDR3 residues: CASSSTYNEQFF. The CDR3 nucleotides read TGTGCCAGCAGCTCTACCTACAATGAGCAGTTCTTC.

The rearrangement links TRBV18 to TRBJ2-7; TRBD1 aligns across 8 bases. V dropped 0 bases and J dropped 3; count of bases not matched to a gene: 7. CDR3 length equals 16 residues. The germline V gene encodes CDR1 KGHSH and CDR2 LQKENI. The CDR3 DNA is TGTGCCAGCTCACCACCAGGACAGGGTGGTTACTACGAGCAGTACTTC. This codes for CASSPPGQGGYYEQYF.

This chain joins TRBV6-5 and TRBJ1-5; 10 bases line up with TRBD1. This CDR3 region has 13 residues. V lost 9 bases to trimming and J lost 7 bases; unmatched junction nucleotides: 6. Per the germline V gene, CDR1 is MNHEY and CDR2 is SVGAGI. The DNA for the CDR3 is TGTGCCAGGGACAGGGGGGAGGAGCAGCCCCAGCATTTT. Its translation: CARDRGEEQPQHF.

The table lists this clone with a count of one. The chain links TRBV12-5 to TRBJ1-1; no firm D call. Germline-derived CDR1 and CDR2 are LGHNT and FRNRAP. CDR3 size: 12 residues. Trimming pared 7 bases from V and 8 bases from J, leaving 14 bases between. The CDR3 nucleotides read TGTGCTAGTGCAGTTGACACTGGGGAAGCTTTCTTT. It specifies CASAVDTGEAFF.